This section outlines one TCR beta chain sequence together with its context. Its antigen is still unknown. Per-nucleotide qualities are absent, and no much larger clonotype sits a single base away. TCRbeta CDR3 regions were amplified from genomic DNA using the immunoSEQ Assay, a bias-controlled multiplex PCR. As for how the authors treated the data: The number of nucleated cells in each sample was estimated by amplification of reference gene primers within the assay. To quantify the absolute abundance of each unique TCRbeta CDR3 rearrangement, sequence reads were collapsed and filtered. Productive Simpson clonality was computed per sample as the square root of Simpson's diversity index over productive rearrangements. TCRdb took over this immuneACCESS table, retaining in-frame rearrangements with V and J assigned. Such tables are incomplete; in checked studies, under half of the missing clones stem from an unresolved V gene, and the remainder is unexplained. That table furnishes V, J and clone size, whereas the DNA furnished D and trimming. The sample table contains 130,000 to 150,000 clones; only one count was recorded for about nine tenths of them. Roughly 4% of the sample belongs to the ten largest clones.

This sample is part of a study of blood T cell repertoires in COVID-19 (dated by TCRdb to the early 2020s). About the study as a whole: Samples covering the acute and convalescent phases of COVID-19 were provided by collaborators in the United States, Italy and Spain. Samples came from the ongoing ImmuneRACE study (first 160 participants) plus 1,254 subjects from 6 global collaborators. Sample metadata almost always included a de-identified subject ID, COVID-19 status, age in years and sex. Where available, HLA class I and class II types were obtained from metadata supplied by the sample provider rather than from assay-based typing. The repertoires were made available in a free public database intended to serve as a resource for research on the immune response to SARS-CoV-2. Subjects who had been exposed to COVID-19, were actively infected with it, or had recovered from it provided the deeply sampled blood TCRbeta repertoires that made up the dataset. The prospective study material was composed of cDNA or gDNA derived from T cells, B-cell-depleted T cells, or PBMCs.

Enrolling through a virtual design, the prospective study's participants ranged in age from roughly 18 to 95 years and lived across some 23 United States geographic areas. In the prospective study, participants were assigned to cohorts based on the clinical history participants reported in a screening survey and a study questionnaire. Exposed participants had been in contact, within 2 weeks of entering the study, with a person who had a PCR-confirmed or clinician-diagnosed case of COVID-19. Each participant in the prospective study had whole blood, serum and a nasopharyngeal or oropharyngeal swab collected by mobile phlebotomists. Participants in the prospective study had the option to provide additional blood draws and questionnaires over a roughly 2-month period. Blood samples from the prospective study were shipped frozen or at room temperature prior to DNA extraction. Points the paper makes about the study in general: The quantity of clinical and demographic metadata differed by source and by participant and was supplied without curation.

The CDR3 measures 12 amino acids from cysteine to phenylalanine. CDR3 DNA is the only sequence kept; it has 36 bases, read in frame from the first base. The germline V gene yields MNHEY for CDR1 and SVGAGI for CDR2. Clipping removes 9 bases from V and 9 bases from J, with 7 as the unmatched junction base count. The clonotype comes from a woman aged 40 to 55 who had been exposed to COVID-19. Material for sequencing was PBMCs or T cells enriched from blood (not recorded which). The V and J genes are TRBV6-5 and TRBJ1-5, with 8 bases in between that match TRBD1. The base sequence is TGTGCCAGTCTGGACAGGGTCCCGCCCCAGCATTTT. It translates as CASLDRVPPQHF.